A selection of T cell receptor beta chains follows, all from one sample in a study of blood T cell repertoires in COVID-19. Measured with immunoSEQ multiplex PCR; TCRdb has only the in-frame clones, and not every one. The sample consists of more than 150,000 clones, less than 90% of them appearing once. What was sequenced was peripheral blood. The source of these receptors is a woman in her forties with acute or convalescent COVID-19. CDR3s include the opening cysteine and the closing phenylalanine or tryptophan. D genes are given only for firm matches. Part of the rows lack a size; the others show once, few, many or a class for expanded clones.

size | D | J | V | DNA | CDR3
. | TRBD1 | TRBJ1-4 | TRBV5-4 | TGTGCCAGCAGCTTTCATCGTGACAGGGGGAAAGCTAATGAAAAACTGTTTTTT | CASSFHRDRGKANEKLFF
once | . | TRBJ2-7 | TRBV5-5 | TGTGCCAGCGAACGTGGAGGGAAGGAGCAGTACTTC | CASERGGKEQYF
few | TRBD1 | TRBJ1-2 | TRBV7-9 | TGTGCCAGCAGCCCCGCAGGGGGCGATGGCTACACCTTC | CASSPAGGDGYTF
once | . | TRBJ2-1 | TRBV29-1 | TGCAGCGTTGAAGGTCGGGAATCCTACAATGAGCAGTTCTTC | CSVEGRESYNEQFF
. | TRBD1 | TRBJ2-5 | TRBV13 | TGTGCCAGCAGCTTGCGACAGGGCCGAGGGGAGACCCAGTACTTC | CASSLRQGRGETQYF
. | . | TRBJ1-2 | TRBV28 | TGTGCCAGCAGTCCAGATATAGGGGCCAGTTATGGCTACACCTTC | CASSPDIGASYGYTF
. | . | TRBJ2-7 | TRBV4-1 | TGCGCCAGCAGCCAAGTTGATATGGGCTTCTCCTACGAGCAGTACTTC | CASSQVDMGFSYEQYF
. | TRBD1 | TRBJ2-3 | TRBV27 | TGTGCCACCAGCCACGGGACAGGAACCCATACGCAGTATTTT | CATSHGTGTHTQYF
. | . | TRBJ1-1 | TRBV19 | TGTGCCAGTAGTATAACAGGGAGACTGAACACTGAAGCTTTCTTT | CASSITGRLNTEAFF
. | . | TRBJ1-1 | TRBV5-1 | TGCGCCAGCAGTTTAAGGACGGGGTCCGGCGCTGAAGCTTTCTTT | CASSLRTGSGAEAFF
once | . | TRBJ2-7 | TRBV28 | TGTGCCAGCAGTTTATCTCGCGAGCAGTACTTC | CASSLSREQYF
. | . | TRBJ1-4 | TRBV27 | TGTGCCAGCAGTTTGGTCGGTAATGAAAAACTGTTTTTT | CASSLVGNEKLFF
. | . | TRBJ2-5 | TRBV5-1 | TGCGCCAGCAGCTTAGGGACACCAAGGGAGACCCAGTACTTC | CASSLGTPRETQYF
. | . | TRBJ1-1 | TRBV28 | TGTGCCAGCAGTTTAACGGGGGGAGCAGAAGCTTTCTTT | CASSLTGGAEAFF
. | . | TRBJ2-7 | TRBV15 | TGTGCCACCAGCAGAGCCGGGACATCTTACGAGCAGTACTTC | CATSRAGTSYEQYF
. | TRBD1 | TRBJ2-3 | TRBV2 | TGTGCCAGCAAAAGGGGGCCGGGAGATACGCAGTATTTT | CASKRGPGDTQYF
. | TRBD1 | TRBJ2-5 | TRBV5-4 | TGTGCCAGCAGCTCCCCGACAGGGGAAGAGACCCAGTACTTC | CASSSPTGEETQYF
few | TRBD1 | TRBJ2-7 | TRBV5-1 | TGCGCCAGCAGGTCCGGGACAGGACCCTACGAGCAGTACTTC | CASRSGTGPYEQYF
. | TRBD2 | TRBJ2-7 | TRBV29-1 | TGCAGCGTCGTACGGGCGGGAGGGATGAAGTCCGAGCAGTACTTC | CSVVRAGGMKSEQYF
. | . | TRBJ2-7 | TRBV4-1 | TGCGCCAGCAGCTCCCCGGGACTTACGGCATACGAGCAGTACTTC | CASSSPGLTAYEQYF
. | TRBD2 | TRBJ2-2 | TRBV4-1 | TGCGCCAGCAGCCAAGTCTTTAGCGGGAGAACCGGGGAGCTGTTTTTT | CASSQVFSGRTGELFF
. | . | TRBJ2-5 | TRBV7-2 | TGTGCCAGCAGCTCTAATAGTGGGACCCAGTACTTC | CASSSNSGTQYF
. | TRBD1 | TRBJ1-5 | TRBV6-5 | TGTGCCAGCAACCCAACAGGGGGGAGTCAGCCCCAGCATTTT | CASNPTGGSQPQHF
. | . | TRBJ1-5 | TRBV28 | TGTGCCAGCAGCCGGGGGGCAGCCTACAATCAGCCCCAGCATTTT | CASSRGAAYNQPQHF
many | . | TRBJ1-1 | TRBV27 | TGTGCCAGCAGTCACGACAGGACTGAAGCTTTCTTT | CASSHDRTEAFF
. | . | TRBJ2-4 | TRBV11-3 | TGTGCCAGCAGCCCGGGACTAGCCAAAAACATTCAGTACTTC | CASSPGLAKNIQYF
. | . | TRBJ2-7 | TRBV5-4 | TGTGCCAGCAGCTCGAGTGAGGGGGCGGGGGAGCAGTACTTC | CASSSSEGAGEQYF
once | . | TRBJ2-7 | TRBV28 | TGTGCCAGCAGTAGATTAAGGACCAGTGTGGGGCCCTACGAGCAGTACTTC | CASSRLRTSVGPYEQYF
. | TRBD2 | TRBJ2-7 | TRBV5-1 | TGCGCCAGCAAGCGGGAGGGTTGGTACGAGCAGTACTTC | CASKREGWYEQYF
. | . | TRBJ2-2 | TRBV7-9 | TGTGCCAGCAGCCCGTTGGTCGGGGACACCGGGGAGCTGTTTTTT | CASSPLVGDTGELFF
. | . | TRBJ1-2 | TRBV29-1 | TGCAGCGTTGCTGACACCGGGGGAGGCTACACCTTC | CSVADTGGGYTF
. | TRBD2 | TRBJ2-3 | TRBV3-1/TRBV3-2 | TGTGCCAGCAGCCAGACTAGCGGGACGCAGTATTTT | CASSQTSGTQYF
. | TRBD1 | TRBJ1-1 | TRBV7-8 | TGTGCCAGCAGCTTTTATGGGGACAGCACTGAAGCTTTCTTT | CASSFYGDSTEAFF
. | . | TRBJ2-7 | TRBV2 | TGTGCCAGCAGTGTAATATGGGACAACTCCTACGAGCAGTACTTC | CASSVIWDNSYEQYF
. | . | TRBJ1-1 | TRBV19 | TGTGCCACCCGAAGCTTCAGGGGGAACACTGAAGCTTTCTTT | CATRSFRGNTEAFF
. | . | TRBJ1-2 | TRBV19 | TGTGCCAGTAGTAGTTTTGGACAGTCATACTATGGCTACACCTTC | CASSSFGQSYYGYTF
. | TRBD2 | TRBJ2-3 | TRBV27 | TGTGCCAGCAGTTTGGCGGGACTAGCGGGGGATGGGACAGATACGCAGTATTTT | CASSLAGLAGDGTDTQYF
. | . | TRBJ2-3 | TRBV5-1 | TGCGCCAGCAGTACTCGGGTTCCAGATACGCAGTATTTT | CASSTRVPDTQYF
. | . | TRBJ1-5 | TRBV28 | TGTGCCAGCACCTCACCTAGGGACTCCTGGGGCAATCAGCCCCAGCATTTT | CASTSPRDSWGNQPQHF
. | TRBD2 | TRBJ2-3 | TRBV30 | TGTGCCTGTACTAGCGGGAGGAGCACAGATACGCAGTATTTT | CACTSGRSTDTQYF
few | . | TRBJ1-4 | TRBV19 | TGTGCCAGTACCCAGCGGGTAGCAACTAATGAAAAACTGTTTTTT | CASTQRVATNEKLFF
. | . | TRBJ2-5 | TRBV24-1 | TGTGCCACCAGTGACCACCGGGGTTACCAAGAGACCCAGTACTTC | CATSDHRGYQETQYF
. | TRBD2 | TRBJ2-1 | TRBV20-1 | TGCAGTGCTAGTTTTAGCGGGGGGGCTTACGAGCAGTTCTTC | CSASFSGGAYEQFF
. | TRBD2 | TRBJ2-1 | TRBV20-1 | TGCAGTGCTAGTGTACCTAGCGGTTACAATGAGCAGTTCTTC | CSASVPSGYNEQFF
few | . | TRBJ2-5 | TRBV7-3 | TGTGCCAGCAGCTTACAGGGAGGTGGAGAGACCCAGTACTTC | CASSLQGGGETQYF
once | . | TRBJ1-3 | TRBV7-8 | TGTGCCAGCAGCCCAGTACTAGGAGCCGCCTTCTCTGGAAACACCATATATTTT | CASSPVLGAAFSGNTIYF
. | . | TRBJ2-5 | TRBV28 | TGTGCCAGCAACGAGGGGAGGTTGCCCCAGTACTTC | CASNEGRLPQYF
. | TRBD2 | TRBJ2-7 | TRBV19 | TGTGCCAGTAGTATGAAGCCCGCGGGAGGCCCCTACGAGCAGTACTTC | CASSMKPAGGPYEQYF
. | . | TRBJ2-1 | TRBV28 | TGTGCCAGCAGTTTATGGTCGAATGAGCAGTTCTTC | CASSLWSNEQFF
. | . | TRBJ2-2 | TRBV28 | TGTGCCAGCAGTCCCGGGACACGGCTAACCGGGGAGCTGTTTTTT | CASSPGTRLTGELFF
. | . | TRBJ1-2 | TRBV29-1 | TGCAGCGTTGAGGGGGGTCCCCCGGGCTACACCTTC | CSVEGGPPGYTF